Presented here are 9 T cell receptor beta chains from one specimen sequenced in a study of T-cell memory formation after mild COVID-19. Via MiXCR, TCRdb re-called the 5' RACE reads, giving one row per CDR3 protein. The sample records 250,000 or so distinct CDR3 sequences, roughly 18% being singletons. What was sequenced was PBMCs or a T cell subset sorted from them (not recorded which). These receptors were obtained from a man aged 18 to 35 who had mild COVID-19 (a few samples of this study predate the infection). Cell type and time point are not known.

Only a few counts were recorded for this clonotype. The chain employs TRBV4-3 and TRBJ1-6; D might be TRBD1 (5 bases). Germline-derived CDR1 and CDR2 are LGHNA and YSLEER. Trimming pared 0 bases from V and 4 bases from J, leaving 16 bases between. This CDR3 has 18 residues. The CDR3 coding sequence is TGCGCCAGCAGCCAAGATAGCCAAGGGGTGCGATATAATTCACCCCTCCACTTT. It is translated as CASSQDSQGVRYNSPLHF.

V and J are TRBV6-5 and TRBJ1-6; maybe TRBD1 (6 bases). The CDR3 runs 14 residues. The V gene's germline CDR1 is MNHEY and CDR2 SVGAGI. V lost 11 bases and J lost 5, with 16 bases in between. The CDR3 DNA sequence: TGTGCCGGGATGGTAGGGGACAATAATTCACCCCTCCACTTT. Translation: CAGMVGDNNSPLHF.

There are a few counts of this clonotype. V usage is TRBV5-1 and J usage is TRBJ2-2, with TRBD1 matching 8 bases. CDR1 SGHRS and CDR2 YFSETQ come from the germline V gene. Trimming removed 4 bases from V and 4 bases from J; junction bases left unmatched: 12. The CDR3 extends over 17 amino acids. CDR3 DNA sequence: TGCGCCAGCAGCCCACACCCGACAGGGGACCTCACCGGGGAGCTGTTTTTT. It is translated as CASSPHPTGDLTGELFF.

There are a few counts of this clonotype. J is TRBJ1-4 and V is TRBV7-2, with D possibly TRBD1 on 5 matching bases. Germline loops: CDR1 SGHTA, CDR2 FQGNSA. CDR3 length: 15 residues. Trimming removed 1 base from V and 2 bases from J, with 8 bases in between. CDR3 in DNA: TGTGCCAGCAGCTTAGTTGGGGCTACTAATGAAAAACTGTTTTTT. This codes for CASSLVGATNEKLFF. The full variable domain, its missing parts supplied by reference TRBV7-2 and TRBJ1-4, is GAGVSQSPSNKVTEKGKDVELRCDPISGHTALYWYRQSLGQGLEFLIYFQGNSAPDKSGLPSDRFSAERTGGSVSTLTIQRTQQEDSAVYLCASSLVGATNEKLFFGSGTQLSVL.

This clonotype was seen ten or more times. The chain links TRBV6-4 to TRBJ2-1; 9 bases agree with TRBD2. Germline assignment: CDR1 MRHNA and CDR2 SNTAGT. J lost 4 bases, V lost 2 bases, and 3 bases had no gene match. The CDR3 length is 15 residues. This chain's CDR3 is CASSDASGAYNEQFF. CDR3 DNA sequence: TGTGCCAGCAGTGACGCTAGCGGGGCATACAATGAGCAGTTCTTC.

This chain uses TRBV27 with TRBJ2-7; D not resolved. The CDR3 loop spans 14 amino acids. Germline V gene data show CDR1 as MNHEY and CDR2 as SMNVEV (reference sequence). Trimming left V 2 bases short and J 7 bases short, with 15 bases between. CDR3 in DNA: TGTGCCAGCAGTTTACGGGCTTTTGCAGGAGAGCAGTACTTC. This encodes CASSLRAFAGEQYF.

This clonotype came up many times. This rearrangement joins TRBV7-2 to TRBJ2-1, with unresolved D. Germline lookup yields CDR1 SGHTA and CDR2 FQGNSA. This CDR3 has 16 residues. Deletions cut 5 bases from V and 6 bases from J, with 20 bases between. The CDR3 DNA reads as TGTGCCAGCAGCCTCGTTAGCTTGAGTTCCCGCAATGAGCAGTTCTTC. This codes for CASSLVSLSSRNEQFF.

Only a few counts were recorded for this clonotype. The chain employs TRBV28 and TRBJ2-5, with D possibly matching TRBD2 (6 bases). V lost 4 bases, J lost 2 bases, and 8 bases lay in between. The CDR3 is 13 residues long. Germline V lookup: CDR1 MDHEN, CDR2 SYDVKM. The chain's CDR3 is CASSWGTQETQYF. CDR3 sequence (DNA): TGTGCCAGCAGTTGGGGGACTCAAGAGACCCAGTACTTC.

The chain employs TRBV25-1 and TRBJ2-5; TRBD1 or TRBD2 may be the D gene (6 bases each). The CDR3 is 14 residues long. Germline V gene lookup returns CDR1 MGHDK and CDR2 SYGVNS. Trimming shortened V by 4 bases and J by 4 bases, and 13 bases separated the two germline ends. Here the CDR3 DNA reads TGTGCCAGCAGTGTCACCGGGGGCCCAGAGACCCAGTACTTC. Translating it yields CASSVTGGPETQYF. The whole variable domain, remainder taken from reference TRBV25-1 and TRBJ2-5, is EADIYQTPRYLVIGTGKKITLECSQTMGHDKMYWYQQDPGMELHLIHYSYGVNSTEKGDLSSESTVSRIRTEHFPLTLESARPSHTSQYLCASSVTGGPETQYFGPGTRLLVL.